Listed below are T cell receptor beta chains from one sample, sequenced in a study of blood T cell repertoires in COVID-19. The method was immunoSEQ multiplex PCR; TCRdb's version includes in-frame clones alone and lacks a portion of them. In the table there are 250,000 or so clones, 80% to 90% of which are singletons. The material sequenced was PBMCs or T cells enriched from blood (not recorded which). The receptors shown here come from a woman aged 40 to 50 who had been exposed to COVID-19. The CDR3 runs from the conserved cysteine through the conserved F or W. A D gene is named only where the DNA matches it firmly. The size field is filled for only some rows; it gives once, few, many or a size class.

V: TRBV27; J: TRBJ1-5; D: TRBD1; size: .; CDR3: CASSSGQEISNQPQHF; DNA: TGTGCCAGCAGTTCCGGACAGGAGATTAGCAATCAGCCCCAGCATTTT
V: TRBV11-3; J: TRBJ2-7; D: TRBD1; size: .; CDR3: CASSLGNTGQGLYEQYF; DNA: TGTGCCAGCAGCTTAGGGAATACGGGACAGGGCCTCTACGAGCAGTACTTC
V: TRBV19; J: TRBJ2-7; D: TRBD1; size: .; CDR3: CASADRGRSYEQYF; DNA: TGTGCCAGTGCGGACAGGGGGCGATCCTACGAGCAGTACTTC
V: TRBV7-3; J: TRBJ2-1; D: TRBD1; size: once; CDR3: CASSSGQASEQFF; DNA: TGTGCCAGCAGCTCGGGACAGGCCTCGGAGCAGTTCTTC
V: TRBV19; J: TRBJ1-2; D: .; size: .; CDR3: CASSIGGNYGYTF; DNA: TGTGCCAGTAGTATTGGGGGCAACTATGGCTACACCTTC
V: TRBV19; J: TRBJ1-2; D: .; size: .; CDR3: CASSVTANYGYTF; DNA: TGTGCCAGTAGTGTCACAGCTAACTATGGCTACACCTTC
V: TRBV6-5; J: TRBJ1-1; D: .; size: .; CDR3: CASSYSPYTEAFF; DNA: TGTGCCAGCAGTTACTCCCCCTACACTGAAGCTTTCTTT
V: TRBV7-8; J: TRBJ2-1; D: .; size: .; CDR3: CASSLMGGSYNEQFF; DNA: TGTGCCAGCAGCCTTATGGGGGGCTCCTACAATGAGCAGTTCTTC
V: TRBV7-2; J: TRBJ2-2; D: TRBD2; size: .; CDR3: CASSPPGLAGTGELFF; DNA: TGTGCCAGCAGCCCGCCGGGACTAGCGGGGACCGGGGAGCTGTTTTTT
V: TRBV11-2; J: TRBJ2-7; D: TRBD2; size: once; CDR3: CASSLGLAHEQYF; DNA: TGTGCCAGCAGCTTGGGACTAGCCCACGAGCAGTACTTC
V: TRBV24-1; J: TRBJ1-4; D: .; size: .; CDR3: CATSDPRGAGEKLFF; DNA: TGTGCCACCAGTGACCCCCGCGGGGCTGGTGAAAAACTGTTTTTT
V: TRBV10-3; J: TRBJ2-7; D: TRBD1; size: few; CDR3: CAISQGDLSYEQYF; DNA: TGTGCCATCAGTCAGGGGGATCTCTCCTACGAGCAGTACTTC
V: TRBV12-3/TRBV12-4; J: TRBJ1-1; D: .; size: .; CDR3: CASSMSTEAFF; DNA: TGTGCCAGCAGTATGAGCACTGAAGCTTTCTTT
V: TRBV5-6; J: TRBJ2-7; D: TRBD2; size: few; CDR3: CASSPGLAPTYEQYF; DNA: TGTGCCAGCAGCCCCGGACTAGCTCCTACTTACGAGCAGTACTTC
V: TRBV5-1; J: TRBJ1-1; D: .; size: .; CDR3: CASSPSSGMNTEAFF; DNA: TGCGCCAGCAGCCCGTCGTCAGGGATGAACACTGAAGCTTTCTTT
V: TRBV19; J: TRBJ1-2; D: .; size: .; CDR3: CASSSPVAGVHYGYTF; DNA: TGTGCCAGTAGTTCCCCCGTGGCAGGGGTCCACTATGGCTACACCTTC
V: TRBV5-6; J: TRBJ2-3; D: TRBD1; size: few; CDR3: CASSLAGAGGDTQYF; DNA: TGTGCCAGCAGCTTGGCCGGGGCAGGGGGAGATACGCAGTATTTT
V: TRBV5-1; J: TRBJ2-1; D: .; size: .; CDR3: CASSFGRGAGNEQFF; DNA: TGCGCCAGCAGCTTCGGCAGGGGGGCGGGAAATGAGCAGTTCTTC
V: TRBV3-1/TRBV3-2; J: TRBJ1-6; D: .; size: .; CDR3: CASSQETAVGLSSSPLHF; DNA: TGTGCCAGCAGCCAAGAGACGGCCGTGGGACTGTCGAGTTCACCCCTCCACTTT
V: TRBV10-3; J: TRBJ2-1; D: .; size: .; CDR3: CAISQRAGANEQFF; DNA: TGTGCCATCAGCCAGCGGGCGGGGGCGAATGAGCAGTTCTTC
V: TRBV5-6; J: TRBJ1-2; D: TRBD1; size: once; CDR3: CASSGKGQLYGYTF; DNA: TGTGCCAGCAGCGGGAAGGGACAGCTCTATGGCTACACCTTC
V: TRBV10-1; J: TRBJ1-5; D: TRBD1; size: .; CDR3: CASSTGQGAVSQPQHF; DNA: TGCGCCAGCAGTACGGGACAGGGGGCTGTCAGTCAGCCCCAGCATTTT
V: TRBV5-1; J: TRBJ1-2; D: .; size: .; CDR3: CASSLALDRTNYGYTF; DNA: TGCGCCAGCAGCTTGGCGTTGGACAGAACTAACTATGGCTACACCTTC
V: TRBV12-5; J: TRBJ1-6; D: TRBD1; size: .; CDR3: CASGSTGVSSPLHF; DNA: TGTGCTAGTGGGTCGACAGGGGTTAGTTCACCCCTCCACTTT
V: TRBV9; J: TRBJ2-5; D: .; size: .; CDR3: CASSLSSGEQETQYF; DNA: TGTGCCAGCAGCCTATCATCAGGGGAACAAGAGACCCAGTACTTC
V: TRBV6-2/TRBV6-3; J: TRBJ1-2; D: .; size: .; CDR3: CASSYRGREYTF; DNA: TGTGCCAGCAGTTACCGAGGGCGGGAGTACACCTTC
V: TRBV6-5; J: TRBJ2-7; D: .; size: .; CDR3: CASSPQAYEQYF; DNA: TGTGCCAGCAGTCCACAGGCCTACGAGCAGTACTTC
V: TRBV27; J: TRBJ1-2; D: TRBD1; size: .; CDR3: CASTGGYGYTF; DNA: TGTGCCAGCACAGGGGGCTATGGCTACACCTTC
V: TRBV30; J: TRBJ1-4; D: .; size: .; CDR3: CAWRGGSNEKLFF; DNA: TGTGCCTGGAGAGGGGGTTCTAATGAAAAACTGTTTTTT
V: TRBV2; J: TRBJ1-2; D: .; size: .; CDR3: CASSVGQTNYGYTF; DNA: TGTGCCAGCAGTGTCGGACAGACTAACTATGGCTACACCTTC
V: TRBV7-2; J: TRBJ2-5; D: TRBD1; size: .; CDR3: CASSLSPGQQETQYF; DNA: TGTGCCAGCAGCTTATCCCCGGGACAGCAAGAGACCCAGTACTTC
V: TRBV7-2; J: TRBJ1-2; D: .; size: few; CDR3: CASSLNLGTKSGYTF; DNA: TGTGCCAGCAGCTTAAATCTCGGGACAAAGTCTGGCTACACCTTC
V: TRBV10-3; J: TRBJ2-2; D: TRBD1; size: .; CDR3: CAISDIRSGQVDTGELFF; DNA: TGTGCCATCAGTGATATTAGGTCGGGACAGGTCGACACCGGGGAGCTGTTTTTT
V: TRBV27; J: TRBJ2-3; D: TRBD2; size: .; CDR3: CASLKRGGLTDTQYF; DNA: TGTGCCAGCTTGAAGCGGGGGGGTCTCACAGATACGCAGTATTTT
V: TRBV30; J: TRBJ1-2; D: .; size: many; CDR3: CGLGGNGYTF; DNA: TGTGGTTTGGGAGGGAATGGCTACACCTTC
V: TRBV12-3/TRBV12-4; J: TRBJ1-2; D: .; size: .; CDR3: CASSLLEGYGYTF; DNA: TGTGCCAGCAGTTTGCTGGAGGGCTATGGCTACACCTTC
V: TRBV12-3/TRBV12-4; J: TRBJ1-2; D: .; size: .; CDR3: CASSLSGSGYTF; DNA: TGTGCCAGCAGTTTATCGGGGAGTGGCTACACCTTC
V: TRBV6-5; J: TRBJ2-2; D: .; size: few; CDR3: CASSYGLYTGELFF; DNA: TGTGCCAGCAGTTACGGCCTTTACACCGGGGAGCTGTTTTTT
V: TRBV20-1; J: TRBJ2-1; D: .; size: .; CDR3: CSASQGGGGDNEQFF; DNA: TGCAGTGCTAGTCAAGGGGGAGGGGGAGACAATGAGCAGTTCTTC
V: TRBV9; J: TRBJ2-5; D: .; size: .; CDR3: CASSVALQETQYF; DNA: TGTGCCAGCAGCGTAGCCCTACAAGAGACCCAGTACTTC
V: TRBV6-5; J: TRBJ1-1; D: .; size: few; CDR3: CASSWGDTEAFF; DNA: TGTGCCAGCAGTTGGGGGGACACTGAAGCTTTCTTT
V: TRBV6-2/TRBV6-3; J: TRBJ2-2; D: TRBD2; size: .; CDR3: CASSSHGGGPTNTGELFF; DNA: TGTGCCAGCAGTTCTCACGGGGGGGGCCCCACGAACACCGGGGAGCTGTTTTTT
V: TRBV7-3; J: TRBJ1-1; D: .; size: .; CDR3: CASSLKGRAEAFF; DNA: TGTGCCAGCAGCTTAAAAGGCAGGGCCGAAGCTTTCTTT
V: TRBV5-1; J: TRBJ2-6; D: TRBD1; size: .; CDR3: CASSPTGQGPELFSGANVLTF; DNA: TGCGCCAGCAGCCCTACGGGACAGGGCCCCGAATTGTTCTCTGGGGCCAACGTCCTGACTTTC
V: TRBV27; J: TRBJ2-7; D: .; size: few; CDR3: CASGRLDSSYEQYF; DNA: TGTGCCAGTGGGCGATTGGACTCTTCCTACGAGCAGTACTTC
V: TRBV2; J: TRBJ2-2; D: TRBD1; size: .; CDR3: CASNWDSANTGELFF; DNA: TGTGCCAGCAACTGGGACAGCGCGAACACCGGGGAGCTGTTTTTT
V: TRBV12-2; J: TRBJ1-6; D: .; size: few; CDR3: CASRLGTGDNSPLHF; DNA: TGTGCAAGTCGCTTGGGGACAGGGGATAATTCACCCCTCCACTTT
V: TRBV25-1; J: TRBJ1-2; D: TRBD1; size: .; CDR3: CASSEWFSGQADYGYTF; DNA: TGTGCCAGCAGTGAGTGGTTCTCTGGACAGGCGGATTATGGCTACACCTTC
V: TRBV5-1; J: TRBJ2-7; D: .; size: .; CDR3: CASSLLGEAPHF; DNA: TGCGCCAGCAGCTTGTTGGGAGAGGCCCCCCACTTC
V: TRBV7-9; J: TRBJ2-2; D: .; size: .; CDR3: CASSRQAHTGELFF; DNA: TGTGCCAGCTCCAGACAGGCTCACACCGGGGAGCTGTTTTTT
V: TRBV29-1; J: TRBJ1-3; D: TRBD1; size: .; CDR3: CSVNLQGRNTIYF; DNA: TGCAGCGTTAACCTACAGGGGAGGAACACCATATATTTT
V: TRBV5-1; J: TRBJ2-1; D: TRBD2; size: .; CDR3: CASSTPGTSVGNNEQFF; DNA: TGCGCCAGCAGTACGCCCGGGACTAGCGTCGGAAACAATGAGCAGTTCTTC
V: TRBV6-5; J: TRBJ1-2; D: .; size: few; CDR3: CASSLVRYDGYTF; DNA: TGTGCCAGCAGTTTGGTCAGATACGATGGCTACACCTTC